Shown below are 29 T cell receptor beta chains from a single sample sequenced in a study of blood T cell repertoires in COVID-19. The method was immunoSEQ multiplex PCR; TCRdb's version includes in-frame clones alone and lacks a portion of them. Of 200,000 to 300,000 clones in the sample, about 89% were seen once. Sequencing input: PBMCs or T cells enriched from blood (not recorded which). These receptors were taken from a woman aged 18-30 years who had recovered from COVID-19.

This CDR3 reads CATSRDLVIRPGGTEAFF. CDR3 in DNA: TGTGCCACCAGCAGAGATCTAGTCATCCGGCCAGGGGGTACTGAAGCTTTCTTT. The chain employs TRBV15 and TRBJ1-1; the match to TRBD1 covers 7 bases. The CDR3 has 18 amino acids. Looked up from germline, CDR1 is LNHNV and CDR2 is YYDKDF (reference sequence). V shed 0 bases and J 5 bases; nucleotides not matched to a gene: 15.

The CDR3 protein is CASGRGQETQYF. The CDR3 region has the DNA TGTGCCAGCGGCAGGGGTCAAGAGACCCAGTACTTC. This chain joins TRBV27 and TRBJ2-5; a possible D gene is TRBD1 (6 bases). With 8 bases removed from V and 2 bases from J, the gap between germline ends came to 9 bases. The CDR3 runs to 12 residues. The germline V gene has CDR1 MNHEY and CDR2 SMNVEV (reference sequence).

This rearrangement joins TRBV7-9 to TRBJ2-7, with TRBD2 identical over 8 bases. Germline V gives CDR1 SEHNR, CDR2 FQNEAQ (reference sequence). The CDR3 loop spans 14 amino acids. V was pared by 6 bases and J by 3 bases, with 7 bases of the junction left unmatched. The CDR3 region is CASSTGREVYEQYF. The CDR3 nucleotides are TGTGCCAGCAGTACGGGGCGGGAGGTCTACGAGCAGTACTTC. The whole variable domain, remainder taken from reference TRBV7-9 and TRBJ2-7, is DTGVSQNPRHKITKRGQNVTFRCDPISEHNRLYWYRQTLGQGPEFLTYFQNEAQLEKSRLLSDRFSAERPKGSFSTLEIQRTEQGDSAMYLCASSTGREVYEQYFGPGTRLTVT.

This sequence joins TRBV27 and TRBJ2-1, with TRBD2 matching over 7 bases. CDR3 length: 13 amino acids. Germline loops: CDR1 MNHEY, CDR2 SMNVEV (reference sequence). J gave up 5 bases and V 3 bases, and 1 base lay outside the gene matches. The CDR3 nucleotides are TGTGCCAGCAGTTTGGGGGGGGACAATGAGCAGTTCTTC. Protein product: CASSLGGDNEQFF.

The V and J genes are TRBV14 and TRBJ1-2; a weak D match, TRBD1 (5 bases). The CDR3 consists of 13 residues. V lost 1 base and J lost 2, with 5 bases in between. Germline V gene lookup returns CDR1 SGHDN and CDR2 FVKESK. CDR3 sequence: CASSQGQNYGYTF. DNA for the CDR3: TGTGCCAGCAGCCAAGGACAGAACTATGGCTACACCTTC.

The genes are TRBV7-9 and TRBJ1-2; 7 positions agree with TRBD1. Germline V gene sequence: CDR1 SEHNR, CDR2 FQNEAQ (reference sequence). This CDR3 has 16 amino acids. V shed 5 bases, J shed 4 bases, and the junction held 13 bases outside the gene matches. CDR3 loop: CASSQGGSPAPYGYTF. Written as DNA, the CDR3 is TGTGCCAGCAGCCAGGGGGGCAGTCCTGCCCCCTATGGCTACACCTTC.

The rearrangement uses TRBV3-1 (or the pseudogene TRBV3-2) and TRBJ2-1, with a weak D call TRBD1 (5 bases). V was pared by 0 bases and J by 4 bases, with 16 bases between. This CDR3 contains 17 residues. The germline gives CDR1 LGHDT, CDR2 YNNKEL (reference sequence). This chain's CDR3 is CASSQDPGPRVYNEQFF. The CDR3 DNA follows: TGTGCCAGCAGCCAAGATCCAGGGCCAAGGGTTTACAATGAGCAGTTCTTC.

This chain links TRBV6-1 with TRBJ1-5; D uncertain. Trimming left V 1 base short and J 0 bases short, with 7 bases between. Germline loops: CDR1 MNHNS, CDR2 SASEGT. The CDR3 is 15 residues long. The DNA for the CDR3 is TGTGCCAGCAGTGAAGTACGTAGTAGCAATCAGCCCCAGCATTTT. Translation: CASSEVRSSNQPQHF.

About this clone itself: Other DNA sequences in this sample translate to the same CDR3. The rearrangement joins TRBV19 to TRBJ1-2; weak D call: TRBD1 (5 bases). Trimming left V 3 bases short and J 2 bases short, with 7 bases between. Germline lookup yields CDR1 LNHDA and CDR2 SQIVND (reference sequence). This CDR3 region has 13 residues. The CDR3 loop is CASSIPGNYGYTF. CDR3 sequence (DNA): TGTGCCAGTAGTATCCCAGGGAACTATGGCTACACCTTC.

The chain employs TRBV5-5 and TRBJ1-4; 10 bases are a match to TRBD1. This CDR3 is 15 amino acids long. After removal of 4 bases from V and 6 bases from J, the junction contained 6 bases not matched to a gene. Germline V lookup: CDR1 SGHKS, CDR2 YYEKEE (reference sequence). CDR3 nucleotides: TGTGCCAGCAGCACCGACAGGGGGCCGGATGAAAAACTGTTTTTT. This gives the protein CASSTDRGPDEKLFF.

V and J are TRBV7-2 and TRBJ2-1, with 8 bases fitting TRBD2. Germline lookup yields CDR1 SGHTA and CDR2 FQGNSA. J lost 3 bases, V lost 5 bases, and 3 bases had no gene match. The CDR3 consists of 14 residues. The CDR3 bases are TGTGCCAGCAGCCCCGGGACTAGCTACAATGAGCAGTTCTTC. It translates to CASSPGTSYNEQFF.

This sequence joins TRBV5-5 and TRBJ1-2, with 7 bases fitting TRBD1. This CDR3 region has 15 residues. J gave up 0 bases and V 2 bases, and 4 bases lay outside the gene matches. CDR1 and CDR2 from the germline V gene are SGHKS and YYEKEE (reference sequence). The CDR3 loop is CASSFRTGSNYGYTF. CDR3 coding DNA: TGTGCCAGCAGCTTCCGGACAGGTTCTAACTATGGCTACACCTTC.

V and J are TRBV4-3 and TRBJ1-2; 10 bases match TRBD1. Unmatched junction bases numbered 3, after V lost 0 bases and J lost 5 bases. CDR1 and CDR2 (germline): LGHNA, YSLEER. The CDR3 is made up of 15 amino acids. The CDR3 nucleotides are TGCGCCAGCAGCCAAGACCGGACAGGGGGATATGGCTACACCTTC. It encodes CASSQDRTGGYGYTF.

The table lists this clone with a count of one. This chain joins TRBV5-1 and TRBJ1-5, with D hard to call. The CDR3 consists of 14 residues. Germline V lookup: CDR1 SGHRS, CDR2 YFSETQ. Trimming cost V 2 bases and J 7 bases, with 13 bases left between them. The CDR3 DNA reads TGCGCCAGCAGCTTATACGGGGAAGGCCAGCCCCAGCATTTT. This encodes CASSLYGEGQPQHF.

This clone was observed a few times. The CDR3 reads CASSRLMNTEAFF. As DNA, the CDR3 is TGTGCCAGTAGTAGGCTTATGAACACTGAAGCTTTCTTT. The J gene is TRBJ1-1, the V gene TRBV19; no definite D call. From germline, CDR1 is LNHDA and CDR2 SQIVND (reference sequence). Deletions cut 4 bases from V and 0 bases from J, with 6 bases between. This CDR3 comprises 13 residues. Full variable domain (outside the CDR3, taken from reference TRBV19 and TRBJ1-1): DGGITQSPKYLFRKEGQNVTLSCEQNLNHDAMYWYRQDPGQGLRLIYYSQIVNDFQKGDIAEGYSVSREKKESFPLTVTSAQKNPTAFYLCASSRLMNTEAFFGQGTRLTVV.

This chain connects TRBV27 to TRBJ1-5; the match to TRBD1 covers 9 bases. Germline-derived CDR1 and CDR2 are MNHEY and SMNVEV (reference sequence). There are 18 residues in the CDR3. V shed 2 bases and J 3 bases; nucleotides not matched to a gene: 11. CDR3: CASSLGMIGQGINQPQHF. Here the CDR3 DNA reads TGTGCCAGCAGTTTAGGCATGATAGGACAGGGGATCAATCAGCCCCAGCATTTT.

This sequence joins TRBV7-2 and TRBJ1-2; 11 positions agree with TRBD1. V trimming: 3 bases; J trimming: 2 bases; junction bases outside the gene matches: 5. The germline V gene has CDR1 SGHTA and CDR2 FQGNSA. This CDR3 is built from 16 residues. The CDR3 DNA sequence: TGTGCCAGCAGCTTGGACAGGGGGCGGCAAAACTATGGCTACACCTTC. Amino acid sequence: CASSLDRGRQNYGYTF.

The chain combines TRBV30 with TRBJ2-5; 8 bases align to TRBD1. Trimming at V came to 3 bases and at J to 5 bases, leaving 14 bases not matched to a gene. CDR1 and CDR2 (germline): GTSNPN, SVGIG (reference sequence). CDR3 length: 16 residues. CDR3 sequence (DNA): TGTGCCTGGAGCGCAGAAGACAGGGGCGATTGGGAGACCCAGTACTTC. This gives the protein CAWSAEDRGDWETQYF.

The J gene is TRBJ1-3, the V gene TRBV19; weak D call: TRBD1 (5 bases). The ends were cut back, 0 bases at V and 0 bases at J, with 6 bases in the middle. The germline gives CDR1 LNHDA, CDR2 SQIVND (reference sequence). CDR3 length: 15 residues. CDR3 amino acids: CASSIDTGSGNTIYF. The CDR3 DNA sequence: TGTGCCAGTAGTATAGACACAGGCTCTGGAAACACCATATATTTT.

The chain joins TRBV18 to TRBJ2-1; 7 bases map to TRBD2. The CDR3 spans 17 residues. Germline CDR1 reads KGHSH; CDR2 reads LQKENI. V shed 0 bases and J 5 bases; nucleotides not matched to a gene: 10. Here the CDR3 DNA reads TGTGCCAGCTCACCACCGGTCGGCGGGGGAATACACAATGAGCAGTTCTTC. It encodes CASSPPVGGGIHNEQFF.

This chain links TRBV10-3 with TRBJ2-1; D not certain. In germline, CDR1 is ENHRY, CDR2 SYGVKD. Trimming removed 3 bases from V and 8 bases from J, with 14 bases in between. CDR3 length: 14 amino acids. DNA of the CDR3: TGTGCCATCAGTGACCTTGGAGCATTGGATGAGCAGTTCTTC. This encodes CAISDLGALDEQFF.

This clone was recorded once. The chain employs TRBV5-4 and TRBJ2-3; possible D gene TRBD2, 6 bases. V gave up 1 base and J gave up 5 bases, with 14 bases separating them. The CDR3 is made up of 15 amino acids. CDR1 is SGHNT, CDR2 YYREEE, per germline (reference sequence). In DNA, the CDR3 is TGTGCCAGCAGCTTGACTGCGGGGCGCGGAGATACGCAGTATTTT. Translation gives CASSLTAGRGDTQYF.

The gene calls are TRBV19 and TRBJ1-3; D is perhaps TRBD1 (5 bases). This CDR3 has 14 residues. Germline CDR1 LNHDA, CDR2 SQIVND (reference sequence). Trimming removed 6 bases from V and 3 bases from J, with 12 bases in between. The CDR3 sequence: CASSPDSFGNTIYF. The CDR3 DNA follows: TGTGCCAGTAGCCCCGACAGTTTTGGAAACACCATATATTTT.

The chain links TRBV7-2 to TRBJ1-3; weak D call: TRBD1 (6 bases). Per the germline V gene, CDR1 is SGHTA and CDR2 is FQGNSA. V shed 1 base and J shed 0 bases, with 10 bases lying between them. The CDR3 covers 16 residues. In DNA, the CDR3 is TGTGCCAGCAGCTTAGGAGGGGGTCACTCTGGAAACACCATATATTTT. It codes for CASSLGGGHSGNTIYF.

This CDR3 reads CAWRMGRDTYEQYF. The CDR3 DNA reads TGTGCCTGGAGAATGGGCAGGGACACCTACGAGCAGTACTTC. The chain is built from TRBV30 and TRBJ2-7, with a tentative D call TRBD1 (6 bases). Trimming took off 3 bases at V and 2 bases at J, with 14 bases between the two ends. In germline, CDR1 is GTSNPN, CDR2 SVGIG (reference sequence). This CDR3 comprises 14 residues.

This sequence joins TRBV5-4 and TRBJ2-7; D gene ambiguous. Germline-derived CDR1 and CDR2 are SGHNT and YYREEE (reference sequence). CDR3 size: 13 residues. Between the trimmed V and J ends, which lost 6 bases and 0 bases, there was a span of 10 bases. The DNA of the CDR3 is TGTGCCAGCACCTATCATGGCTCCTACGAGCAGTACTTC. Encoded protein: CASTYHGSYEQYF. Together with reference TRBV5-4 and TRBJ2-7, the CDR3 gives the full variable domain: ETGVTQSPTHLIKTRGQQVTLRCSSQSGHNTVSWYQQALGQGPQFIFQYYREEENGRGNFPPRFSGLQFPNYSSELNVNALELDDSALYLCASTYHGSYEQYFGPGTRLTVT.

This chain joins TRBV4-1 and TRBJ2-2; TRBD2 agrees at 10 bases. Trimming at V came to 1 base and at J to 3 bases, leaving 5 bases not matched to a gene. CDR3 length: 17 amino acids. The germline V gene encodes CDR1 MGHRA and CDR2 YSYEKL. The CDR3 nucleotides read TGCGCCAGCAGCCAAGGGAGCGGGAGGGGGGACACCGGGGAGCTGTTTTTT. Translating it yields CASSQGSGRGDTGELFF.

This clone appeared a few times. The gene calls are TRBV28 and TRBJ2-1, with 7 bases fitting TRBD2. This CDR3 is 19 amino acids long. Germline values: CDR1 MDHEN, CDR2 SYDVKM. The V gene end was trimmed by 6 bases and the J gene end by 0 bases; junction bases not matched to a gene: 17. The CDR3 reads CASRPASLAGPSSYNEQFF. The DNA of the CDR3 is TGTGCCAGCAGGCCCGCTTCTTTAGCGGGCCCGAGCTCCTACAATGAGCAGTTCTTC.

The chain uses TRBV6-1 and TRBJ1-1; 10 positions agree with TRBD1. This CDR3 is built from 14 residues. J was trimmed by 7 bases and V by 3 bases; bases with no gene match: 5. Germline V gene lookup returns CDR1 MNHNS and CDR2 SASEGT. CDR3 region: CASSDDRGHFEAFF. CDR3 nucleotides: TGTGCCAGCAGTGATGACAGGGGGCACTTTGAAGCTTTCTTT.